Following are 6 T cell receptor beta chains from one sample sequenced in a study of lymphopenia after photon versus proton radiotherapy. Data came from immunoSEQ multiplex PCR; TCRdb stores just in-frame clones and leaves some out. The table shows 45,000 to 65,000 clones, with more than 85% occurring only once. The material sequenced was peripheral blood, taken from a patient treated with photon-based radiotherapy. These receptor sequences come from a woman aged 35 to 49 with cholangiocarcinoma.

The sample holds a few counts of this clone. The chain uses TRBV5-5 and TRBJ1-5, with no clear D. Germline CDR1 SGHKS, CDR2 YYEKEE (reference sequence). CDR3 length equals 18 residues. V dropped 4 bases and J dropped 0 bases, with 20 bases sitting between them. CDR3: CASSSSAPDSYSNQPQHF. In DNA form, the CDR3 reads TGTGCCAGCAGCAGCAGCGCACCGGACTCTTATAGCAATCAGCCCCAGCATTTT.

The chain combines TRBV30 with TRBJ1-2, with unresolved D. Germline-derived CDR1 and CDR2 are GTSNPN and SVGIG (reference sequence). The CDR3 contains 15 residues. The CDR3 DNA sequence: TGTGCTTTGCAACTTCCGGGGAGAACTTCCTATGGCTACACCTTC. Translating it yields CALQLPGRTSYGYTF.

The CDR3 DNA is TGCGCCATTAAAAGAGGTAGAGCGGGAGGAGGGAATGAGCAGTTCTTC. As protein: CAIKRGRAGGGNEQFF. This sequence joins TRBV10-2 and TRBJ2-1; 9 positions match TRBD2. The CDR3 loop spans 16 amino acids. J lost 7 bases, V lost 10 bases, and 17 bases had no gene match. Germline assignment: CDR1 WSHSY and CDR2 SAAADI.

This chain uses TRBV4-2 with TRBJ1-1; TRBD1 might be the D (6 bases). CDR1 and CDR2 (germline): LGHNA, YNFKEQ. V lost 0 bases and J lost 5, with 16 bases in between. The CDR3 loop spans 16 amino acids. CDR3 nucleotides: TGTGCCAGCAGCCAAGATAGAGGGGGGGCGACAACTGAAGCTTTCTTT. Protein sequence: CASSQDRGGATTEAFF.

The chain joins TRBV4-3 to TRBJ2-1, with D unclear. Between the trimmed V and J ends, which lost 0 bases and 1 base, there was a span of 4 bases. The germline CDR1 and CDR2 sequences are LGHNA and YSLEER. The CDR3 is made up of 14 amino acids. The CDR3 nucleotides are TGCGCCAGCAGCCAAGATCGGTCCTACAATGAGCAGTTCTTC. Translation gives CASSQDRSYNEQFF.

The chain combines TRBV6-5 with TRBJ1-1; D is perhaps TRBD1 (5 bases). Between the trimmed V and J ends, which lost 0 bases and 11 bases, there was a span of 22 bases. The CDR3 has 16 residues. Germline V gives CDR1 MNHEY, CDR2 SVGAGI. CDR3 coding DNA: TGTGCCAGCAGTTACTCTCTATCGGCAGGGCAAGCTGGCGCTTTCTTT. Its protein is CASSYSLSAGQAGAFF.